A selection of T cell receptor beta chains follows, all from one sample in a study of graft-versus-host responses after intestinal transplantation. Clones were read by immunoSEQ multiplex PCR, and TCRdb kept only the in-frame ones, dropping some. There are 8,000 or so clones in the sample; less than 35% occur only once, and approximately 2.2% lies in the top ten. Sample: alloreactive CD8+ T cells from a mixed lymphocyte reaction culture, taken before intestinal transplant. The receptors here all came from a human patient who received an intestinal transplant. The CDR3 runs from the conserved cysteine through the conserved F or W. The order of the fields is CDR3 DNA, CDR3 protein, D gene, V gene, CDR3 length, clone size, J gene. The D gene is left open where the match is weak. Clone size is shown for a subset of rows, as once, few, many or a class of expanded clone.

TGTGCCTGGAGGGGGGGGGAAAAACTGTTTTTT CAWRGGEKLFF - TRBV30 11 few TRBJ1-4
TGTGCCAGTAGTATCCTCCCTTTCGGAGGGCGCAATGGCTACACCTTC CASSILPFGGRNGYTF - TRBV19 16 medium-sized TRBJ1-2
TGCAGCGGGGAAGGGGCCACCCGTACCTCCTACAATGAGCAGTTCTTC CSGEGATRTSYNEQFF - TRBV29-1 16 few TRBJ2-1
TGTGCCAGCAGTCCTCTAGCGGGGGGCCCAGATACGCAGTATTTT CASSPLAGGPDTQYF TRBD2 TRBV6-4 15 - TRBJ2-3
TGCGCCAGCAGCTTGTTGGTTTCAGGGGGCCCAGATACGCAGTATTTT CASSLLVSGGPDTQYF TRBD1 TRBV5-1 16 - TRBJ2-3
TGTGCCAGCAGTGGACCGGGACTAGCGGGAGGGCCGTTGTCCTACGAGCAGTACTTC CASSGPGLAGGPLSYEQYF TRBD2 TRBV6-1 19 - TRBJ2-7
TGTGCCAGCAGCTCGGGATTCCTCTACGAGCAGTACTTC CASSSGFLYEQYF - TRBV7-8 13 medium-sized TRBJ2-7
TGTGCCAGTAGCCACGGGACTAGCCACGAGCAGTACTTC CASSHGTSHEQYF TRBD2 TRBV19 13 - TRBJ2-7
TGCGCCAGCAGCCCCACGACAGGGATTACCTACGAGCAGTACTTC CASSPTTGITYEQYF TRBD1 TRBV4-1 15 medium-sized TRBJ2-7
TGTGCCAGTCAGCGGGGGGGGCCGTTAAATGAGCAGTTCTTC CASQRGGPLNEQFF TRBD2 TRBV27 14 few TRBJ2-1
TGTGCCAGTAGTGCATGGACAGCCTCTCCTACTTCCGAGCAGTACTTC CASSAWTASPTSEQYF - TRBV19 16 few TRBJ2-7
TGTGCCAGCAGCCCAGCGACCTACTATGGCTACACCTTC CASSPATYYGYTF - TRBV7-9 13 - TRBJ1-2
TGTGCCAGCAGCTTCGGACTAGCGGGAGATGCCGGCACAGATACGCAGTATTTT CASSFGLAGDAGTDTQYF TRBD2 TRBV5-4 18 - TRBJ2-3
TGTGCCAGCAGTCCCGGACTAGCGGAGTACAATGAGCAGTTCTTC CASSPGLAEYNEQFF TRBD2 TRBV27 15 - TRBJ2-1
TGTGCCAGCAGTTTCGGTAGGGGAAGCAATCAGCCCCAGCATTTT CASSFGRGSNQPQHF - TRBV27 15 few TRBJ1-5
TGTGCCAGCAGTTACGTCGCCGGGGGAACCGGGGAGCTGTTTTTT CASSYVAGGTGELFF - TRBV6-5 15 - TRBJ2-2